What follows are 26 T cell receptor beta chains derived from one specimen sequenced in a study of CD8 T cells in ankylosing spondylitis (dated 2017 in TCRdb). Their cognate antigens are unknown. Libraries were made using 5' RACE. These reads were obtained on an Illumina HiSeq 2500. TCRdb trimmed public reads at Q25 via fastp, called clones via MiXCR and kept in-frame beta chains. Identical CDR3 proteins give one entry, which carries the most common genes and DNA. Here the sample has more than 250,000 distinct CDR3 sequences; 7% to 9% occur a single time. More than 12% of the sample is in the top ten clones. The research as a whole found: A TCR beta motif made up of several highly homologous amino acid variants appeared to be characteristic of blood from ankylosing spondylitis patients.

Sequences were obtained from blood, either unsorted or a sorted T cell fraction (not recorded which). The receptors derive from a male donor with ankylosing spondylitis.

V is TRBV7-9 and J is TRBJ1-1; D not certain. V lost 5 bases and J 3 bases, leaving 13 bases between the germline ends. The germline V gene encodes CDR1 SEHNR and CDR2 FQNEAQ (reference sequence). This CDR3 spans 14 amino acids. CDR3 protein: CASSPLPLYTEAFF. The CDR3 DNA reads TGTGCCAGCAGCCCGCTCCCCCTCTACACTGAAGCTTTCTTT.

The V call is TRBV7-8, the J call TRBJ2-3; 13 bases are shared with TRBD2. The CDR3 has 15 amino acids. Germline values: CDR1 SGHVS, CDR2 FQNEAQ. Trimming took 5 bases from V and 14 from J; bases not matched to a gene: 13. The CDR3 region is CASSPRGLAGIIPYF. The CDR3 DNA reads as TGTGCCAGCAGCCCAAGGGGACTAGCGGGAATCATTCCGTATTTT.

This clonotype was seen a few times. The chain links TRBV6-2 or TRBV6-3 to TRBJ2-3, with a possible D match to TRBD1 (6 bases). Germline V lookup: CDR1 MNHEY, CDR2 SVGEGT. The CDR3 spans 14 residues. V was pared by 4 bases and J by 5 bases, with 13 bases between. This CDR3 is CASSLDRLGDTQYF. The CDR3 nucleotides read TGTGCCAGCAGTTTAGACAGGCTAGGAGATACGCAGTATTTT.

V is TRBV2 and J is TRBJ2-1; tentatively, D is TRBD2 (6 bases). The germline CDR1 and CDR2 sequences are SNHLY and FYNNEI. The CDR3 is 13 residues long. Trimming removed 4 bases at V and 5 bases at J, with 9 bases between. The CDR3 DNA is TGTGCCAGCAGTGGGGGACTGAACAATGAGCAGTTCTTC. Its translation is CASSGGLNNEQFF. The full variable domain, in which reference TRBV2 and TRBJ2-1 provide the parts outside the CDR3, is EPEVTQTPSHQVTQMGQEVILRCVPISNHLYFYWYRQILGQKVEFLVSFYNNEISEKSEIFDDQFSVERPDGSNFTLKIRSTKLEDSAMYFCASSGGLNNEQFFGPGTRLTVL.

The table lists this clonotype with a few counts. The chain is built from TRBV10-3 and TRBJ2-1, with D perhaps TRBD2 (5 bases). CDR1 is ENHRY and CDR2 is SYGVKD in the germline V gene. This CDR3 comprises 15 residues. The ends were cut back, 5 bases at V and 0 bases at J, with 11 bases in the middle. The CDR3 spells CAISFSESSYNEQFF. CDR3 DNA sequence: TGTGCCATCAGTTTTAGCGAGAGCTCCTACAATGAGCAGTTCTTC.

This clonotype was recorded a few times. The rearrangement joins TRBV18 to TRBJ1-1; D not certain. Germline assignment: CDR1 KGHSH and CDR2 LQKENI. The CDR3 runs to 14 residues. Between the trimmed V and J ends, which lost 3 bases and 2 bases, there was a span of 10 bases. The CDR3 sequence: CASSPNLSNTEAFF. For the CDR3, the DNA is TGTGCCAGCTCACCGAACCTCTCAAACACTGAAGCTTTCTTT.

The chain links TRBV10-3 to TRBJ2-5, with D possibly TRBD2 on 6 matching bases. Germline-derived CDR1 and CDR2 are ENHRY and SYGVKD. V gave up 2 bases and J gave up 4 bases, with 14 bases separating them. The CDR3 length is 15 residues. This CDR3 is CAISEKPGLRETQYF. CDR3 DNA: TGTGCCATCAGTGAGAAACCGGGACTCAGAGAGACCCAGTACTTC.

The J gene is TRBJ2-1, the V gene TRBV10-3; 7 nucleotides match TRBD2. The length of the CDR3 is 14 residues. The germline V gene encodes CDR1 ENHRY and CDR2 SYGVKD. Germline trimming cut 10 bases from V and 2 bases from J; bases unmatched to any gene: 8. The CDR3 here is CASGGLSTYNEQFF. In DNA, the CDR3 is TGTGCCAGCGGGGGACTCTCAACCTACAATGAGCAGTTCTTC.

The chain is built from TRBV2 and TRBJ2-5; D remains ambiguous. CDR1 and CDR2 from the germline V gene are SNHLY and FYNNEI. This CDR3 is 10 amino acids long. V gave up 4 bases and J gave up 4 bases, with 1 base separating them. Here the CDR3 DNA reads TGTGCCAGCAGTGTAGAGACCCAGTACTTC. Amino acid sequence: CASSVETQYF. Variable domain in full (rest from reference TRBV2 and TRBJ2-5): EPEVTQTPSHQVTQMGQEVILRCVPISNHLYFYWYRQILGQKVEFLVSFYNNEISEKSEIFDDQFSVERPDGSNFTLKIRSTKLEDSAMYFCASSVETQYFGPGTRLLVL.

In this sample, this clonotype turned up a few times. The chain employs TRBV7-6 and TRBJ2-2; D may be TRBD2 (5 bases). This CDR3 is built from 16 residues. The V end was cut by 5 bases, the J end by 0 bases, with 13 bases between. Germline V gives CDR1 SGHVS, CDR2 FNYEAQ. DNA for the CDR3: TGTGCCAGCAGCCCCTCCACCGGGACGAACACCGGGGAGCTGTTTTTT. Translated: CASSPSTGTNTGELFF. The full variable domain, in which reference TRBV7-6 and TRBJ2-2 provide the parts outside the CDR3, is GAGVSQSPRYKVTKRGQDVALRCDPISGHVSLYWYRQALGQGPEFLTYFNYEAQQDKSGLPNDRFSAERPEGSISTLTIQRTEQRDSAMYRCASSPSTGTNTGELFFGEGSRLTVL.

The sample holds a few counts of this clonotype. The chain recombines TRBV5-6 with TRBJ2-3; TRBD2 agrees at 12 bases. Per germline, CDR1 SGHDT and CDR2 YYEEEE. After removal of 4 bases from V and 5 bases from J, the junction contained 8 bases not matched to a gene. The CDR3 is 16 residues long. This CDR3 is CASSRGLAGFGDTQYF. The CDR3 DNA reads TGTGCCAGCAGCAGGGGACTAGCGGGCTTTGGAGATACGCAGTATTTT.

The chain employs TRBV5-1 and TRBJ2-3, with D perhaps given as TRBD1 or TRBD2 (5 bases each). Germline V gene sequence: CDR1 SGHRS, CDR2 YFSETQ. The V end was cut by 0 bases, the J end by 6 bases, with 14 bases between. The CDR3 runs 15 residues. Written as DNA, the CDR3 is TGCGCCAGCAGCTTGGGGGGACCTATTGCGGATACGCAGTATTTT. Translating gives CASSLGGPIADTQYF.

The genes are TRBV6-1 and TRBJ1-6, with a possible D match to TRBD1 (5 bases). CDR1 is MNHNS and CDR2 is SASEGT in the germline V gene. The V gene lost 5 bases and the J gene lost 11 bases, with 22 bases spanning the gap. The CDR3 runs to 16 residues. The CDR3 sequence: CASSRTPGHGGAPLHF. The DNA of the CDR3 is TGTGCCAGCAGTCGTACCCCAGGACATGGCGGGGCACCCCTCCACTTT.

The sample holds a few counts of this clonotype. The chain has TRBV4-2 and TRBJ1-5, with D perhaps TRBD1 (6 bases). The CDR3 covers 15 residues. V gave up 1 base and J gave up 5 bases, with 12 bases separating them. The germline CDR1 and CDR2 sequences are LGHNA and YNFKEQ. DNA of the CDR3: TGTGCCAGCAGCCAAGGAGGACAGAATTATCAGCCCCAGCATTTT. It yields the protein CASSQGGQNYQPQHF.

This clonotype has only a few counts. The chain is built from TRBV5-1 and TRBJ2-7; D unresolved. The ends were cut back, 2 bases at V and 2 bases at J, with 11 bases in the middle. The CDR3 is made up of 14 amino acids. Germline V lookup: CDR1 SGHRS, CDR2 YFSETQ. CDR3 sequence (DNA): TGCGCCAGCAGCTTCGGGCCAAGAACCTACGAGCAGTACTTC. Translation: CASSFGPRTYEQYF.

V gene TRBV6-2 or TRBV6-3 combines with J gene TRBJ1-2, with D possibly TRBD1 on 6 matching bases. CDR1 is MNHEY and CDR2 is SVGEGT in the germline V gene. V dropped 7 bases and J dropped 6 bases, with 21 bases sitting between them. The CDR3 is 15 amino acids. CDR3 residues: CASTSTRGYVDGYTF. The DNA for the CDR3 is TGTGCCAGCACCTCCACCAGGGGTTATGTGGATGGCTACACCTTC.

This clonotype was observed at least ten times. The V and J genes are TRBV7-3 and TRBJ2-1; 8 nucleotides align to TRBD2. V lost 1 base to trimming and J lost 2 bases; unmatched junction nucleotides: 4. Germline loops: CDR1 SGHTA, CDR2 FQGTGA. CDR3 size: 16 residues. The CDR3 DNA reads TGTGCCAGCAGCTTAATCCGGGGGGGGGCCTACAATGAGCAGTTCTTC. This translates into CASSLIRGGAYNEQFF.

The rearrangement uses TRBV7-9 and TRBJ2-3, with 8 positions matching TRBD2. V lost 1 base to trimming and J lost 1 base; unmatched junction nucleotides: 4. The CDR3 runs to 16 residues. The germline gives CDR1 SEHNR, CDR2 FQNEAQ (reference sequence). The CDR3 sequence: CASSLVPSGRTDTQYF. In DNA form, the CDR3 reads TGTGCCAGCAGCTTAGTTCCTAGCGGGCGCACAGATACGCAGTATTTT.

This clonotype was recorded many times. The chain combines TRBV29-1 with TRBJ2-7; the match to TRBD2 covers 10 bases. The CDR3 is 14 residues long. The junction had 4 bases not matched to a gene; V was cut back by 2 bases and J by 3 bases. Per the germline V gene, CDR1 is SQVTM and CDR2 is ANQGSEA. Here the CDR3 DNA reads TGCAGCGTTGAAAAGGCTAGCGGGAGCTACGAGCAGTACTTC. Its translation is CSVEKASGSYEQYF.

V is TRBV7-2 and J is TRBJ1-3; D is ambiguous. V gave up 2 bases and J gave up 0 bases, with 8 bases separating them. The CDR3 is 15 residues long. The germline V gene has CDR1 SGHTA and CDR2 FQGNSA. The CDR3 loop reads CASSLSLSSGNTIYF. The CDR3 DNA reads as TGTGCCAGCAGCTTATCGCTAAGCTCTGGAAACACCATATATTTT.

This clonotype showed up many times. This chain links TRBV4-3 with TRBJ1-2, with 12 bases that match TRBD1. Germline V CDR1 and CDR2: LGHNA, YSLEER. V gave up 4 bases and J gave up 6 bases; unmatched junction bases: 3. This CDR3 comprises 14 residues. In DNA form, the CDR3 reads TGCGCCAGCAGCCTCCGGGACAGGGGGCATGGCTACACCTTC. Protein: CASSLRDRGHGYTF.

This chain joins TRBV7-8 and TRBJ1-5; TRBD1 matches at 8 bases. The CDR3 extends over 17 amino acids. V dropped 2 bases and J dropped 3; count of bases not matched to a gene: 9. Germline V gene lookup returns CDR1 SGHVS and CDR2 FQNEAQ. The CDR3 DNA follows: TGTGCCAGCAGCTTATTCCCAGGGGGCAGAGACAATCAGCCCCAGCATTTT. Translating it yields CASSLFPGGRDNQPQHF.

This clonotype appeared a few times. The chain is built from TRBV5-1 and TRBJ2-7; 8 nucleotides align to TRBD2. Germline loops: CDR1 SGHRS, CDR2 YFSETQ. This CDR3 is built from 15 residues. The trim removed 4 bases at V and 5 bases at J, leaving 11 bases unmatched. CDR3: CASSLYPSGGNEQYF. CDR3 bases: TGCGCCAGCAGCCTGTACCCGAGCGGGGGCAACGAGCAGTACTTC.

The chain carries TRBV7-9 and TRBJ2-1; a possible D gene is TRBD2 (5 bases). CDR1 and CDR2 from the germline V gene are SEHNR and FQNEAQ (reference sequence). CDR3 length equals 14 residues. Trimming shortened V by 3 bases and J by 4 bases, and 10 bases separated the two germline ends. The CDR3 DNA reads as TGTGCCAGCAGCTTCGCCAGCGGTTACAATGAGCAGTTCTTC. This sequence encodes CASSFASGYNEQFF.

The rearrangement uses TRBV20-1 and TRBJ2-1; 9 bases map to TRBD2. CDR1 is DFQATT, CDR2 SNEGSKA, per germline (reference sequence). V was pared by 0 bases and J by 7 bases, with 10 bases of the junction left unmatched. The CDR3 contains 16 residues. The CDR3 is CSAREIRPTSGNEQFF. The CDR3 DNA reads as TGCAGTGCTAGAGAAATCCGACCGACTAGCGGAAATGAGCAGTTCTTC.

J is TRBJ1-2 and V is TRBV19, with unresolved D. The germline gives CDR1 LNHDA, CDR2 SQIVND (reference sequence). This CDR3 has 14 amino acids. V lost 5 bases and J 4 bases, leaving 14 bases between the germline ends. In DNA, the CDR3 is TGTGCCAGTAGTTCGATGAGGGCAGTCTATGGCTACACCTTC. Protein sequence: CASSSMRAVYGYTF.